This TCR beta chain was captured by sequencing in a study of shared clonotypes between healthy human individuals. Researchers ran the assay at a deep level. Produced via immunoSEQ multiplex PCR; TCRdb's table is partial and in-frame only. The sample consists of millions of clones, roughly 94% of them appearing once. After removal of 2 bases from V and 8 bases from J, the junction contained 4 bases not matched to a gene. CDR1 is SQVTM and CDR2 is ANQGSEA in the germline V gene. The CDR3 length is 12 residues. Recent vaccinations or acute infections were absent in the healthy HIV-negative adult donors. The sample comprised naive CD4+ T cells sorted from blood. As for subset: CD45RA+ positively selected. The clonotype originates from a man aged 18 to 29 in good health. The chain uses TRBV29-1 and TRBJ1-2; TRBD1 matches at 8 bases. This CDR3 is CSVERQGLGYTF. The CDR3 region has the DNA TGCAGCGTTGAACGACAGGGGTTGGGCTACACCTTC.